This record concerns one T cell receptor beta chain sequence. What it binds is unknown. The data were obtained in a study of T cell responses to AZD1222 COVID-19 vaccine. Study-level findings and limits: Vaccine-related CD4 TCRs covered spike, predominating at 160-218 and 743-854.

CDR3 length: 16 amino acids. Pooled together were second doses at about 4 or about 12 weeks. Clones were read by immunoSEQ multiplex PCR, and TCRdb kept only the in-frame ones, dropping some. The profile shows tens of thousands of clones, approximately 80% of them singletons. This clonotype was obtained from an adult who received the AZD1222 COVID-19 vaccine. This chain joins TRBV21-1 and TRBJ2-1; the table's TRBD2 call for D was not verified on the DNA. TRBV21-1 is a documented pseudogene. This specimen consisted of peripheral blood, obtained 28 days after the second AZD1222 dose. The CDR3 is CASSKVGGNAINEQFF. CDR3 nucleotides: TGTGCCAGCAGCAAAGTTGGGGGGAACGCCATCAATGAGCAGTTCTTC.